This passage covers 16 T cell receptor beta chains from one sample sequenced in a study of T cells after yellow fever vaccination (dated by TCRdb to about 2019). The method behind the library was 5' RACE. The sequencing machine was an Illumina HiSeq 2500. TCRdb redid the processing of the public reads, applying fastp at Q25 and MiXCR, and retained in-frame beta chains. Entries that share a CDR3 protein sequence are merged under the most common genes and DNA. The sample table contains under 200,000 distinct CDR3 sequences; only one count was recorded for 6% to 7.5% of them. Together, the top ten hold 2.5% of the sample. Sample treatment or condition, as interpreted from the label and publication: live attenuated yellow fever vaccine strain. The sample was CD4+ T cells sorted from PBMCs, taken 4 to 6 days after the first yellow fever vaccination. Receptors were obtained from a man aged 18 to 35 who received the YFV17D yellow fever vaccine.

This clonotype was seen ten or more times. The gene calls are TRBV4-3 and TRBJ2-6; a weak D match, TRBD1 (6 bases). Germline V gives CDR1 LGHNA, CDR2 YSLEER. With 4 bases removed from V and 2 bases from J, the gap between germline ends came to 12 bases. The CDR3 spans 16 residues. For the CDR3, the DNA is TGCGCCAGCAGCCCCGGGACACTAGCTGGGGCCAACGTCCTGACTTTC. This codes for CASSPGTLAGANVLTF.

The chain has TRBV7-2 and TRBJ1-5; D perhaps matches TRBD1 (5 bases). The germline CDR1 and CDR2 sequences are SGHTA and FQGNSA. The V end was cut by 1 base, the J end by 7 bases, with 8 bases between. The CDR3 has 13 residues. CDR3 coding DNA: TGTGCCAGCAGCTTAGGGGGCCCGCAGCCCCAGCATTTT. This sequence encodes CASSLGGPQPQHF.

About this clonotype itself: One junction end does not reproduce the germline sequence, and a read error may be involved. V gene TRBV5-1 combines with J gene TRBJ1-5; a weak D match, TRBD1 (5 bases). Germline CDR1 reads SGHRS; CDR2 reads YFSETQ. The CDR3 contains 13 residues. CDR3 sequence (DNA): TGCGACAGCAGTCTTGGGGGACGCCAGCCCCAGCATTTT. Amino acids: CDSSLGGRQPQHF.

Remarks on this clonotype: Being one base from a much bigger clone, this may be a read error. V and J are TRBV20-1 and TRBJ1-5; perhaps TRBD1 as D (6 bases). Germline V gives CDR1 DFQATT, CDR2 SNEGSKA (reference sequence). The CDR3 contains 13 residues. CDR3 residues: CRAGEKPNQPQHF. For the CDR3, the DNA is TGCAGGGCAGGGGAGAAACCTAATCAGCCCCAGCATTTT.

Turning to this clonotype: Given a much more abundant clone one base away, this may be a read error. V is TRBV7-2 and J is TRBJ2-1; D perhaps matches TRBD1 (5 bases). Germline loops: CDR1 SGHTA, CDR2 FQGNSA. This CDR3 region has 13 residues. The CDR3 loop is CASSLANTYRSNF. CDR3 in DNA: TGTGCCAGCAGCTTAGCCAATACGTACAGGTCCAACTTC.

This clonotype was observed a few times. The CDR3 is CASSSSTRDRGSDYTF. CDR3 nucleotides: TGTGCCAGCAGCTCTTCCACCCGAGACAGGGGAAGCGACTACACCTTC. The chain has TRBV7-2 and TRBJ1-2; TRBD1 agrees at 8 bases. Germline CDR1 is SGHTA and CDR2 is FQGNSA. The CDR3 has 16 amino acids. V trimming: 4 bases; J trimming: 10 bases; junction bases outside the gene matches: 17.

This clonotype turned up a few times. The gene calls are TRBV12-3 or TRBV12-4 and TRBJ1-5, with D perhaps matching TRBD1 (5 bases). The CDR3 has 14 amino acids. The V end was cut by 2 bases, the J end by 7 bases, with 12 bases between. The CDR3 is CASSLSGTEQPQHF. The DNA for the CDR3 is TGTGCCAGCAGTTTATCAGGGACGGAGCAGCCCCAGCATTTT.

The sample holds many counts of this clonotype. The chain couples TRBV5-6 to TRBJ2-2; D uncertain. The CDR3 covers 17 residues. Germline V gene lookup returns CDR1 SGHDT and CDR2 YYEEEE. The V and J ends lost 0 bases and 3 bases respectively, with 15 bases between them. In nucleotides, the CDR3 is TGTGCCAGCAGCTTGGTATCTGGGCGTCTTGACACCGGGGAGCTGTTTTTT. Its translation is CASSLVSGRLDTGELFF. Full variable domain (remainder filled in from reference TRBV5-6 and TRBJ2-2): DAGVTQSPTHLIKTRGQQVTLRCSPKSGHDTVSWYQQALGQGPQFIFQYYEEEERQRGNFPDRFSGHQFPNYSSELNVNALLLGDSALYLCASSLVSGRLDTGELFFGEGSRLTVL.

The J gene is TRBJ2-7, the V gene TRBV5-6; D unresolved. CDR1 and CDR2 (germline): SGHDT, YYEEEE. V was cut by 3 bases and J by 2 bases, with 9 bases left in between. The CDR3 totals 13 residues. For the CDR3, the DNA is TGTGCCAGCAGCTCCGGTTTCCCCTACGAGCAGTACTTC. Translating gives CASSSGFPYEQYF.

V and J are TRBV12-3 or TRBV12-4 and TRBJ2-7, with D maybe TRBD1 (6 bases). The CDR3 runs to 12 residues. With 6 bases removed from V and 9 bases from J, the gap between germline ends came to 15 bases. The CDR3 coding sequence is TGTGCCAGCAGCCCCCAGGGGTTAGTGCAGTACTTC. This sequence encodes CASSPQGLVQYF.

This clonotype occurred a few times. The chain recombines TRBV6-5 with TRBJ1-1; D is uncertain. The CDR3 length is 15 residues. In germline, CDR1 is MNHEY, CDR2 SVGAGI. Trimming stripped 0 bases from V and 8 bases from J, with 16 bases between. CDR3 sequence: CASSYSRRVDAEAFF. For the CDR3, the DNA is TGTGCCAGCAGTTACTCGAGACGGGTAGACGCCGAAGCTTTCTTT.

This clonotype was counted at least ten times. The chain couples TRBV11-2 to TRBJ2-7, with 15 bases lining up with TRBD2. V lost 5 bases and J lost 5; bases outside the gene matches: 13. The length of the CDR3 is 18 residues. CDR1 and CDR2 (germline): SGHAT, FQNNGV. CDR3 sequence: CASSTRTSGGARSHEQYF. The DNA for the CDR3 is TGTGCCAGCAGCACCCGGACTAGCGGGGGGGCGCGTTCTCACGAGCAGTACTTC.

This clonotype was picked up a small number of times. This rearrangement joins TRBV6-2 or TRBV6-3 to TRBJ1-6, with 7 bases matching TRBD1. The CDR3 loop spans 17 amino acids. Per germline, CDR1 MNHEY and CDR2 SVGEGT. The V gene end was trimmed by 5 bases and the J gene end by 11 bases; junction bases not matched to a gene: 18. For the CDR3, the DNA is TGTGCCAGCAGTATCAGTCCGACAGGGAGGTCTTTGGCACCCCTCCACTTT. It specifies CASSISPTGRSLAPLHF.

This clonotype was counted ten times or more. This chain links TRBV18 with TRBJ1-1, with 11 bases aligning to TRBD1. Trimming cost V 1 base and J 5 bases; bases outside gene matches: 3. Looked up from germline, CDR1 is KGHSH and CDR2 is LQKENI. This CDR3 is built from 15 residues. DNA of the CDR3: TGTGCCAGCTCACCACGAGGGACAGGGGGGACTGAAGCTTTCTTT. Translation: CASSPRGTGGTEAFF.

This clonotype was seen only a few times. V and J are TRBV20-1 and TRBJ1-2, with 9 bases lining up with TRBD1. J lost 3 bases, V lost 6 bases, and 5 bases had no gene match. This CDR3 comprises 13 residues. Germline CDR1 reads DFQATT; CDR2 reads SNEGSKA (reference sequence). CDR3 sequence: CSAYRDRDYGYTF. CDR3 in DNA: TGCAGTGCCTACCGGGACAGGGACTATGGCTACACCTTC.

This clonotype was seen more than once but under ten times. The rearrangement uses TRBV5-4 and TRBJ2-5; the D gene is possibly TRBD2 (6 bases). Germline-derived CDR1 and CDR2 are SGHNT and YYREEE (reference sequence). The CDR3 totals 14 residues. Trimming took off 4 bases at V and 5 bases at J, with 15 bases between the two ends. The CDR3 is CASSPRLASETQYF. The CDR3 nucleotides are TGTGCCAGCAGCCCCCGGCTAGCGAGCGAGACCCAGTACTTC.